The following is a T cell receptor beta chain sequence with its context. The specificity of this receptor is unknown. It has no much larger one-base neighbor in the sample; base qualities were not kept. Libraries were built with the immunoSEQ multiplex PCR assay. For the multiplex PCR, a mixture combining 60 forward primers for TCR Vbeta segments and 13 reverse primers for TCR Jbeta segments was used. A multiplex PCR assay on genomic DNA amplified the CDR3 region of rearranged TCR beta genes. The Illumina HiSeq System was used to sequence the amplified TCR beta libraries as 87-base-pair reads. Under the source paper's analysis protocol: Across the 670 or so repertoires, a later analysis counted some 81 million unique TCR beta chains, some 11 million of which were shared by at least two donors. A nearest-neighbor algorithm error-corrected the raw reads and collapsed the reads into unique sequences, merging closely related sequences to remove PCR and sequencing errors. V, D and J gene segments were assigned by aligning CDR3 sequences to IMGT reference sequences. Each retained sequence needed at least a six-nucleotide match to both a V gene segment and a J gene segment. A rearrangement was called productive if the CDR3 had no stop codons and remained in frame with V and J, and every other rearrangement was called non-productive. Following IMGT convention, CDR3 was defined as the stretch from the second conserved V-encoded cysteine up to the conserved J-encoded phenylalanine. The earlier analysis of 500 to 650 of the donors excluded any sequence lacking an unambiguous match to a single V gene segment. In an earlier analysis of roughly 600 of the donors, a V segment was called functional when productive rearrangements were above 56.7%, and segregating when the standard deviation between donors exceeded 5%. A statistical classification framework was developed to diagnose cytomegalovirus status using the catalog of TCR beta chain sequences. In a later analysis, V and J genes were assigned by comparing TCR nucleotide sequences against IMGT/GENE-DB human TR gene sequences. Using the TCRdist pipeline, a later analysis assigned CDR3 sequences along with most-parsimonious VDJ recombination scenarios. A later analysis defined each TCR beta chain by its CDR3 amino acid sequence plus V-gene family, and excluded reads lacking a unique V-gene family. A later analysis removed roughly 590 highly shared, low-generation-probability nucleotide sequences to deal with suspected cross-contamination and a sequencing artifact. For each public chain, a later analysis derived a clonal expansion index from normalized ranks of inferred template counts within each repertoire. Generation probabilities in a later analysis came from a VDJ recombination model fitted to out-of-frame rearrangements, and those results were checked against IGoR. Hypergeometric tests were used in a later analysis to score TCR-TCR, TCR-HLA and TCR-CMV co-occurrence, with a repertoire-size bias correction applied to the TCR pairs. A later analysis estimated false discovery rates by permuting HLA or CMV assignments 20 times. In a later analysis, co-occurring TCRs were grouped using DBSCAN, with TCRdist sequence similarity added in when clustering inside HLA-allele-positive subsets. Repertoires with fewer than 30,000 or more than 120,000 public chains, plus five repertoires with anomalous nucleotide sharing, were excluded from co-occurrence clustering. TCRdb mirrors the immuneACCESS table, restricted to in-frame sequences. Some clones are absent from its copies; in checked studies, under half trace to an unresolved V gene, and the reason for the others is unknown. Clone size and V and J calls were adopted from that table, with D and trimming inferred from the DNA. The sample profile shows approximately 87,000 clones; 84% of them were found once. 4.5% to 7% of the sample goes to the ten largest clones.

The cohort comprised more than 550 healthy bone marrow donors. All cohort members were sampled while nominally healthy, although unrecorded immune exposures were likely present. The donor was CMV seropositive and was included in the group of about 290 seropositive cohort members. Every donor gave a peripheral blood sample, and the peripheral blood mononuclear cells from that sample were used for TCR beta sequencing. The Qiagen DNeasy Blood Extraction Kit was used to extract genomic DNA from the blood cell samples. From the cysteine up to the phenylalanine, the CDR3 has a length of 12 residues. Only the CDR3 DNA stays, 36 bases, in frame from base 1. Based on the germline V gene, the CDR1 and CDR2 sequences are WSHSY and SAAADI. Trimming at the junction amounts to 6 bases on V and 6 bases on J, and the germline ends lie 12 bases apart. The sample is drawn from a study of cytomegalovirus exposure and HLA in healthy donors (dated by TCRdb to 2016 to 2017). For the study in its entirety: In an earlier analysis of approximately 640 of the donors, 276 Gb of sequence data and 117 million unique TCR beta sequences from about 190 million T cells were reported. All discovery cohort repertoires had been generated using a single sequencing platform. The number of typed donors differed by locus: about 629-630 for A, B, C, DRB1 and DQB1; 522 for DQA1; 600 to 610 for DPA1; and roughly 490 for DPB1. Among about 390 genotyped donors of the cohort, an average of approximately 240,000 unique TCR beta nucleotide sequences were sequenced per donor, around 18% of them non-productive. Roughly five DR-DQ haplotypes were treated as single units for association and clustering because of strong linkage in the cohort. In a later analysis, previously published TCR beta repertoires from fewer than 750 donors were re-analyzed and high-resolution HLA genotyping was added so that TCR occurrence patterns could be studied. The study aimed to test whether signatures of past pathogen exposure could be identified by cataloging public T cell receptors. Rather than drawing on any new phenotypic data, the later analysis identified candidate immune exposures from TCR beta sequences and the way those sequences occurred across donors. High-throughput TCR immunosequencing, statistical association of individual TCRs with disease status, and machine learning were combined to predict cytomegalovirus infection status. An earlier analysis of some 500 of the donors used high-throughput TCR beta sequencing to judge whether each TCR beta V gene segment behaved as functional or pseudogenic. Donor age, sex, ethnicity and CMV serostatus were compiled alongside the repertoire data. The genetic ancestry cluster associated with self-reported Caucasian donors included about 84% of the roughly 380 genotyped donors. About 300 gigabases of sequencing data and around 88 million unique TCR sequences made up an early release that covered several hundred HLA-typed donors. Genome-wide SNP genotypes for about 55% of the roughly 670 donors were used in a later genetic analysis, which treated that subset as a discovery cohort. The study used immunosequencing to profile the T cell repertoires of some 600 subjects and linked those repertoires to cytomegalovirus serostatus. In addition to the first cohort of around 670 subjects, a separate validation cohort of about 120 different subjects was used. HLA typing covered class I and class II loci at four-digit resolution. Overall study results and their limits: In vitro tests confirmed that a few of the cytomegalovirus-associated TCR beta chains recognize cytomegalovirus antigens. Linkage disequilibrium might explain the correlated functional status among segregating V segments, but an unknown experimental factor could not be excluded. A cluster of highly shared sequence variants was judged likely to be a technical artifact of the sequencing pipeline. The classifier was reported to diagnose cytomegalovirus status with high specificity and sensitivity in both the original and validation cohorts. The authors suggested that the approach could potentially be extended to other disease states and immunological phenotypes. In a later genetic analysis, fewer N-insertions in productive TCRs were reported among donors in an Asian-associated ancestry cluster than the approximately 670-donor mean. Specific HLA alleles were associated with roughly 16,000 TCR beta sequences at a false discovery rate of 0.05 in a later analysis. The earlier analysis of nearly 600 of the donors excluded around 17 rarely observed V segments, including chromosome 9 orphons, because counts were too low. HLA typing was unavailable for some donors at each locus, so association tests used only the typed subset. A total of 150 or so TCR beta chains were listed by the study as associated with cytomegalovirus. According to a later analysis, parvovirus B19, influenza, CMV and Epstein-Barr virus appeared linked to several top co-occurrence clusters. When HLA alleles, especially DR and DQ, strongly co-occurred, attributing TCR associations to individual alleles was difficult. In an earlier analysis of approximately 590 of the donors, most TCR beta V segments appeared in productive rearrangements about 90% or about 30% of the time, broadly matching IMGT annotations. Across donors, most TCR sequences were observed very rarely, whereas some public TCRs were present in many individuals. A later genetic analysis associated a missense DCLRE1C variant with V-gene and J-gene trimming of TCR beta chains, and an independent cohort replicated the association. The presence/absence analyses assumed that sequencing depth was roughly uniform across donors, and that assumption may not be true. This cohort had only TCR beta chains sequenced, and the lack of alpha or paired-chain data limited which features could be detected. In a later analysis, the rate of TCR association differed among HLA loci, with DRB1 alleles having the most associated TCRs and HLA-C alleles having the fewest. The 87-base-pair reads could not distinguish some IMGT-functional V segments, including TRBV6-2 and TRBV6-3, so those segments were excluded. Immune exposure information for the cohort was limited to CMV serostatus. In a later analysis, most CMV-associated TCR beta chains were found to appear HLA-restricted, with HLA associations seemingly driven largely by CMV exposure. A further reported finding was that TCR beta sequences accurately predicted the HLA-A and HLA-B alleles for most subjects in the first cohort. In a later analysis, HLA-associated TCR beta chains showed more clonal expansion and lower generation probabilities than non-associated chains that were equally common.

The rearranged chain carries TRBV10-2 and TRBJ2-7, and the D gene may be TRBD2, 6 bases matching. The sample was PBMCs. The clonotype was recovered from a young woman in good health and CMV-seropositive. The sequenced DNA is TGCGCCAGCAGCGGAGGGGTCGGCGAGCAGTACTTC. Translated, it reads CASSGGVGEQYF.